This T cell receptor beta chain was obtained from a study of cytomegalovirus exposure and HLA in healthy donors. Germline loops: CDR1 SGHTS, CDR2 YDEGEE. The CDR3 is 15 amino acids. Losses at the gene ends were 0 bases for V and 5 bases for J; bases not matched to a gene: 7. Primers for the PCR totalled 60 Vbeta and 13 Jbeta. Per the study methods: A follow-up analysis tallied some 80 million unique TCR beta chains, some 9.9 million shared. The data were produced by immunoSEQ multiplex PCR, yet TCRdb's version contains in-frame clones alone and is incomplete. D and trimming were read from the DNA, whereas the V and J calls and clone size are those reported in that table. The sample contains about 120,000 clones, 70% to 80% of which appear only once.

The sample comprised PBMCs. The chain carries TRBV5-8 and TRBJ2-5; 7 positions match TRBD1. The receptor was isolated from a man in his fifties or sixties in good health and CMV-seropositive. The CDR3 bases are TGTGCCAGCAGCTTGGAGGGGGCTCCGGCGGAGACCCAGTACTTC. Residues: CASSLEGAPAETQYF. Supplemented by reference TRBV5-8 and TRBJ2-5, the full variable domain reads EAGVTQSPTHLIKTRGQQATLRCSPISGHTSVYWYQQALGLGLQFLLWYDEGEERNRGNFPPRFSGRQFPNYSSELNVNALELEDSALYLCASSLEGAPAETQYFGPGTRLLVL.